This T cell receptor beta chain is from a study of neoadjuvant anti-PD-1 for oral cavity cancer (dated by TCRdb to about 2021). Turning to the overall study: Patients mostly received three to four biweekly doses of nivolumab at 3 mg/kg before curative-intent surgical resection. Patients without progression received a fourth nivolumab dose around day 43 and underwent definitive surgical resection on days 50-56. Under RECIST 1.1, a patient counted as a responder if showing complete response, partial response or stable disease, and as a non-responder if showing progression. The parent correlative cohort included roughly 13 patients, with an approximately 30% response rate.

About this clone: No antigen is known for it. Within one base of it there is no much larger clone, and no base qualities were kept.

The time point label, as the study defines it: before neoadjuvant nivolumab. The patients had newly diagnosed stage II-IVA oral cavity squamous cell carcinoma and had not received any prior systemic or radiation treatment. The cohort consisted of patients with HPV-negative, locally advanced oral cavity squamous cell carcinoma. No culture maintenance or expansion was done, as the peripheral blood mononuclear cells went straight to analysis. The samples were drawn from a longitudinal correlative study tied to a single-arm phase II trial testing neoadjuvant nivolumab in oral cavity squamous cell carcinoma. Genomic DNA-based TCRbeta sequencing was performed on subject-matched pre- and post-treatment PBMCs and tumors from three responders and three non-responders. Peripheral blood mononuclear cells were collected before nivolumab treatment and were collected again after treatment, at the time of surgery. The Maxwell RSC DNA from Cells kit was used to extract genomic DNA from PBMCs.

Relative to germline, V is missing 5 bases and J is missing 1 base, with 5 bases of the junction outside any gene match. Based on the germline V gene (reference sequence), the CDR1 and CDR2 sequences are MNHEY and SMNVEV. The CDR3, cysteine through phenylalanine, is 14 amino acids long. Left in the record is the CDR3 DNA by itself, 42 bases read in frame from the first base. Here is what the overall study found, with its caveats: After neoadjuvant nivolumab, non-responders showed significantly higher T cell clonality (Gini index) in PBMCs than responders did. Only a few patients per response group were included in the TCR analyses, and larger cohorts for validation were called for by the authors. Higher pretreatment blood Treg/Th17 ratios correlated with both higher pretreatment blood TCRbeta clonality and lower post-treatment tumor TCRbeta clonality.

For deep sequencing of PBMC libraries, mostly roughly 450 ng of input genomic DNA was used, and six replicates were run per sample. TCRbeta libraries were prepared with the immunoSEQ hsTCRbeta kit according to the manufacturer's instructions. Sequencing of the completed libraries took place using an Illumina NovaSeq 6000 S4 flow cell after they had been pooled to approximately 3 nM. The authors processed their data as follows. The immunoSEQ Analyzer handled quality control and preprocessing of the raw data. The analysis was limited to productive rearrangements, and each clonotype was defined by a unique CDR3 amino acid sequence. Repertoire clonality was estimated as the Gini-Simpson index, which was calculated using the R package tcR. Gini indices were compared with Student's t test, and associations with tumor size change were assessed by Pearson correlation. As stored in TCRdb, this immuneACCESS dataset retains in-frame rearrangements with V and J assigned. A fraction of the clones does not appear; measured against another copy, unresolved V genes explain less than half of the discrepancy, and the remainder lacks a known reason. Clone size and the V and J calls come from that table; the DNA yielded D and trimming. Across this sample there are about 15,000 clones, with approximately 61% seen only once. The ten largest clones represent around 2.7% of the sample.

The TCR was taken from a person between 40 and 85 years old with oral cavity squamous cell carcinoma. The chain is made from TRBV27 and TRBJ2-7; the central 7 bases match TRBD1. The input for sequencing was PBMCs, taken before nivolumab (anti-PD-1) treatment. The CDR3 sequence is CASSPTGYSYEQYF. The DNA sequence reads TGTGCCAGCAGTCCGACAGGGTATTCCTACGAGCAGTACTTC.